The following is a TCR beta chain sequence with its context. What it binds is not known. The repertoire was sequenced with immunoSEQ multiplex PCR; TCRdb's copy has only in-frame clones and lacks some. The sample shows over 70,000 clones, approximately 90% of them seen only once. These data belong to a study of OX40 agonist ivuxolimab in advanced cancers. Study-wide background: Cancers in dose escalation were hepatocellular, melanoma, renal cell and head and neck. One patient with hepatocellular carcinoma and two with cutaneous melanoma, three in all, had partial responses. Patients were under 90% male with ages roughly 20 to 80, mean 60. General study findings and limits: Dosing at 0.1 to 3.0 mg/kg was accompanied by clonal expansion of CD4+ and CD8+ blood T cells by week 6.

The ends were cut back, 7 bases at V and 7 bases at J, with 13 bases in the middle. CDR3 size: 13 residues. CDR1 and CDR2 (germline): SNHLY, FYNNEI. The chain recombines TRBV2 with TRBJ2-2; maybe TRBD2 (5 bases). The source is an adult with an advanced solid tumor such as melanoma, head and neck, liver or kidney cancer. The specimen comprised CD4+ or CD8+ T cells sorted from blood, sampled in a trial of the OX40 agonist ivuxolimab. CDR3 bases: TGTGCCAGCACCGGGAAGAGAGGCGGGGAGCTGTTTTTT. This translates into CASTGKRGGELFF. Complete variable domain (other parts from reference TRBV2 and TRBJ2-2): EPEVTQTPSHQVTQMGQEVILRCVPISNHLYFYWYRQILGQKVEFLVSFYNNEISEKSEIFDDQFSVERPDGSNFTLKIRSTKLEDSAMYFCASTGKRGGELFFGEGSRLTVL.